This T cell receptor (beta chain) is drawn from a study of T-cell memory formation after mild COVID-19. Study summary: Across donors, TCR clusters were largely donor specific.

Points from the study as a whole: Certain responding clones were present in pre-infection memory, suggesting participation of cross-reactive memory. Clones contracting across day 15 to 85 had a balanced CD4/CD8 profile; later expanding clones leaned CD4+.

The germline V and J ends were trimmed by 3 bases and 10 bases, with 10 bases remaining between them. This CDR3 is built from 12 residues. Germline CDR1 is GTSNPN and CDR2 is SVGIG (reference sequence). As for this clonotype: Its matching antigen is unknown.

Constant-segment primers were used for 5'RACE, and the resulting TCR alpha and TCR beta cDNA libraries carried sample barcodes and UMIs. TCRdb called the 5' RACE reads again in MiXCR, with one record for every CDR3 protein. Of 210,000 or so distinct CDR3 sequences listed, 15% to 20% are singletons. Sample: PBMCs or a T cell subset sorted from them (not recorded which). The receptor comes from an adult woman who had mild COVID-19 (a few samples of this study predate the infection). Cell type and time point are not known. The rearrangement links TRBV30 to TRBJ1-6; a possible D gene is TRBD1 (6 bases). This CDR3 is CAWRLRGSPLHF. The CDR3 DNA follows: TGTGCCTGGAGGCTCAGGGGCTCACCCCTCCACTTT.